These 3 T cell receptor beta chains were sequenced from one sample in a study of T-cell reconstitution after alpha-beta-depleted transplantation in children. Construction of the TCRbeta library involved unique molecular identifiers. TCRdb called the PCR reads again in MiXCR, with one record for every CDR3 protein. The table includes about 420,000 distinct CDR3 sequences, roughly 15% detected once. The sample in question was PBMCs, mostly from graft donor cells, obtained 360 days after TCRalphabeta/CD19-depleted stem cell transplant. The source of these receptors is a boy in the first two years of life who had a stem cell transplant for Wiskott-Aldrich syndrome, so the T cells may come from the graft donor.

The chain couples TRBV10-3 to TRBJ2-5; the match to TRBD2 covers 13 bases. The CDR3 consists of 15 residues. In germline, CDR1 is ENHRY, CDR2 SYGVKD. Trimming took 4 bases from V and 4 from J; bases not matched to a gene: 3. This chain's CDR3 is CAISGTSGSRETQYF. The CDR3 nucleotides read TGTGCCATCAGTGGGACTAGCGGGAGTAGAGAGACCCAGTACTTC.

This clonotype has a handful of counts. V usage is TRBV10-3 and J usage is TRBJ2-7; 10 bases align to TRBD2. Germline assignment: CDR1 ENHRY and CDR2 SYGVKD. The CDR3 length is 15 residues. The V and J ends lost 0 bases and 3 bases, in that order; junction bases with no gene match: 2. CDR3 sequence: CAISESASGSYEQYF. The CDR3 bases are TGTGCCATCAGTGAGTCCGCTAGCGGGAGCTACGAGCAGTACTTC.

The gene calls are TRBV12-3 or TRBV12-4 and TRBJ1-1; no clear D gene. V lost 2 bases and J lost 2, with 6 bases in between. CDR3 length: 13 amino acids. The CDR3 nucleotides read TGTGCCAGCAGTTTACAGAGCAACACTGAAGCTTTCTTT. It codes for CASSLQSNTEAFF.